These 15 T cell receptor beta chains came from one sample sequenced in a study of T cells in Graves' hyperthyroidism and ophthalmopathy. RNA transcripts yielded amplified TCR beta CDR3 regions. A first-round RT-PCR of the TCR CDR3 used the HTBI primer set. MiXCR, applied by TCRdb to the multiplex PCR reads, yields one record per CDR3 protein. The sample lists hundreds of thousands of distinct CDR3 sequences, less than 15% occurring once. Sequences were obtained from blood. The receptor set was obtained from a woman aged 18-30 years with Graves' hyperthyroidism.

This clonotype was detected a few times. The rearrangement links TRBV20-1 to TRBJ1-2; D is ambiguous. Germline CDR1 and CDR2: DFQATT and SNEGSKA (reference sequence). V was shortened by 7 bases and J by 2 bases, with 11 bases between the two germline ends. The CDR3 sequence is 12 residues long. CDR3 nucleotides: TGCAGTGTTTATAGTATAAACTATGGCTACACCTTC. This codes for CSVYSINYGYTF.

This clonotype turned up a few times. The CDR3 loop reads CAISVGLAGEQYF. CDR3 sequence (DNA): TGTGCCATCAGTGTAGGACTAGCTGGGGAGCAGTACTTC. The V gene is TRBV10-3, the J gene TRBJ2-7; TRBD2 matches 8 bases. Germline V gives CDR1 ENHRY, CDR2 SYGVKD. There are 13 residues in the CDR3. Trimming took 4 bases from V and 7 from J; bases not matched to a gene: 6.

This clonotype was seen ten or more times. The rearrangement links TRBV27 to TRBJ1-6; 8 bases agree with TRBD1. The V segment lost 2 bases and the J segment 6 bases; nucleotides outside the gene matches: 0. Germline V gene lookup returns CDR1 MNHEY and CDR2 SMNVEV (reference sequence). The CDR3 sequence is 14 residues long. CDR3 DNA sequence: TGTGCCAGCAGTTTAGACAGGGGTAATTCACCCCTCCACTTT. It translates to CASSLDRGNSPLHF.

This clonotype was recorded at least ten times. J is TRBJ2-7 and V is TRBV2; D might be TRBD1 (7 bases). The CDR3 is 14 amino acids. The ends were cut back, 6 bases at V and 3 bases at J, with 15 bases in the middle. Germline V lookup: CDR1 SNHLY, CDR2 FYNNEI. DNA of the CDR3: TGTGCCAGCAGGGAGCAGGGGGGATTCTACGAGCAGTACTTC. This sequence encodes CASREQGGFYEQYF. The complete variable domain, with remaining parts taken from reference TRBV2 and TRBJ2-7, reads EPEVTQTPSHQVTQMGQEVILRCVPISNHLYFYWYRQILGQKVEFLVSFYNNEISEKSEIFDDQFSVERPDGSNFTLKIRSTKLEDSAMYFCASREQGGFYEQYFGPGTRLTVT.

This chain links TRBV29-1 with TRBJ1-4; D uncertain. CDR3 length: 15 amino acids. V dropped 4 bases and J dropped 0 bases, with 12 bases sitting between them. Germline lookup yields CDR1 SQVTM and CDR2 ANQGSEA. CDR3 residues: CSVVSREATNEKLFF. CDR3 sequence (DNA): TGCAGCGTTGTGAGTAGAGAGGCAACTAATGAAAAACTGTTTTTT.

In this sample, this clonotype turned up many times. The chain links TRBV4-1 to TRBJ2-1; D possibly uses TRBD1 or TRBD2 (5 bases each). Per germline, CDR1 MGHRA and CDR2 YSYEKL. V lost 0 bases and J lost 4, with 19 bases in between. There are 18 residues in the CDR3. The CDR3 here is CASSQEGVGGRRYNEQFF. The DNA of the CDR3 is TGCGCCAGCAGCCAAGAGGGGGTGGGCGGGCGCAGGTACAATGAGCAGTTCTTC.

The genes are TRBV9 and TRBJ2-3; D perhaps matches TRBD1 (6 bases). The CDR3 runs to 16 residues. Per the germline V gene, CDR1 is SGDLS and CDR2 is YYNGEE. Between the trimmed V and J ends, which lost 0 bases and 1 base, there was a span of 12 bases. The CDR3 region is CASSVGGQEGTDTQYF. CDR3 DNA sequence: TGTGCCAGCAGCGTAGGGGGGCAGGAGGGCACAGATACGCAGTATTTT.

This clonotype was counted only a few times. The chain is built from TRBV4-1 and TRBJ2-5; 7 positions agree with TRBD1. The CDR3 is 15 amino acids. V was clipped by 4 bases and J by 5 bases; unmatched bases: 10. Germline-derived CDR1 and CDR2 are MGHRA and YSYEKL. CDR3 DNA sequence: TGCGCCAGCAGCCCGGGACAGCGGTCCGCCGAGACCCAGTACTTC. Protein: CASSPGQRSAETQYF.

This clonotype was seen repeatedly, ten times or more. The genes are TRBV7-9 and TRBJ2-2, with TRBD1 matching over 7 bases. V dropped 2 bases and J dropped 7; count of bases not matched to a gene: 4. CDR1 and CDR2 from the germline V gene are SEHNR and FQNEAQ (reference sequence). The CDR3 sequence is 14 residues long. Here the CDR3 DNA reads TGTGCCAGCAGCTTAAGCAGGGACAGCGGGGAGCTGTTTTTT. Its translation: CASSLSRDSGELFF.

This clonotype appeared a few times. The gene calls are TRBV7-9 and TRBJ2-3, with D perhaps matching TRBD1 (6 bases). Trimming took 5 bases from V and 2 from J, leaving 11 bases between them. The CDR3 covers 14 residues. Germline V gene data show CDR1 as SEHNR and CDR2 as FQNEAQ (reference sequence). The CDR3 DNA follows: TGTGCCAGCAGCAGGGGGTGGCTCACAGATACGCAGTATTTT. This gives the protein CASSRGWLTDTQYF.

The V call is TRBV19, the J call TRBJ2-5; D ambiguous. The CDR3 is 14 residues long. Germline V gives CDR1 LNHDA, CDR2 SQIVND (reference sequence). Trimming removed 3 bases from V and 2 bases from J, with 10 bases in between. This CDR3 is CASSMMVSQETQYF. The DNA for the CDR3 is TGTGCCAGTAGTATGATGGTCTCTCAAGAGACCCAGTACTTC.

The chain has TRBV5-1 and TRBJ1-6; 7 bases align to TRBD1. Germline lookup yields CDR1 SGHRS and CDR2 YFSETQ. The CDR3 has 15 residues. V lost 0 bases and J lost 3; bases outside the gene matches: 0. CDR3 DNA: TGCGCCAGCAGCTTGGGGGACAGCTATAATTCACCCCTCCACTTT. Translating gives CASSLGDSYNSPLHF.

The chain recombines TRBV24-1 with TRBJ2-1; 10 bases map to TRBD2. J lost 5 bases, V lost 8 bases, and 2 bases had no gene match. This CDR3 is built from 13 residues. From germline, CDR1 is KGHDR and CDR2 SFDVKD. The CDR3 DNA sequence: TGTGCCACCACCGGGACTAGCGACAATGAGCAGTTCTTC. Protein sequence: CATTGTSDNEQFF.

The gene calls are TRBV20-1 and TRBJ1-1; TRBD1 might be the D (5 bases). Trimming stripped 0 bases from V and 7 bases from J, with 15 bases between. This CDR3 spans 14 amino acids. Germline V gene data show CDR1 as DFQATT and CDR2 as SNEGSKA (reference sequence). CDR3 in DNA: TGCAGTGCTAGAGATCCCGGGGCCCCATATGAAGCTTTCTTT. The encoded protein is CSARDPGAPYEAFF.

This chain links TRBV28 with TRBJ2-1, with 12 nucleotides matching TRBD2. Trimming took 5 bases from V and 4 from J; bases not matched to a gene: 6. Looked up from germline, CDR1 is MDHEN and CDR2 is SYDVKM. The CDR3 totals 16 residues. CDR3 residues: CASSLAGGTGYNEQFF. The CDR3 DNA reads as TGTGCCAGCAGTCTAGCGGGAGGGACGGGGTACAATGAGCAGTTCTTC. The whole variable domain, remainder taken from reference TRBV28 and TRBJ2-1, is DVKVTQSSRYLVKRTGEKVFLECVQDMDHENMFWYRQDPGLGLRLIYFSYDVKMKEKGDIPEGYSVSREKKERFSLILESASTNQTSMYLCASSLAGGTGYNEQFFGPGTRLTVL.